The clone carrying this T cell receptor (beta chain) occurred once. Its cognate antigen is unknown. Other DNA sequences in this sample translate to the same CDR3. Donors had no recently reported acute infections or vaccinations and were HIV-negative. Method: immunoSEQ multiplex PCR; TCRdb's copy keeps in-frame clones and lacks some. The table has some 2,100,000 clones, 90% to 96% seen once. The data were taken from a study of shared clonotypes between healthy human individuals. Whole-study context: Contributing individuals were two females and three males aged 18 to 49.

Study-level results: A handful of donors held around 5% of naive CD4 clonotypes in common. Memory subsets generally showed lower estimated richness than naive subsets.

Sequencing input: naive CD4+ T cells sorted from blood. Subset defined: CD45RA+ positively selected. This TCR was sampled from a man aged 18-30 years in good health.

This chain's CDR3 is CAISEAGKNTEAFF. Here the CDR3 DNA reads TGTGCCATCAGTGAGGCGGGGAAGAACACTGAAGCTTTCTTT. The rearrangement joins TRBV10-3 to TRBJ1-1; D is uncertain. CDR1 is ENHRY, CDR2 SYGVKD, per germline. The CDR3 has 14 amino acids. The ends were cut back, 2 bases at V and 1 base at J, with 8 bases in the middle.